Listed below are T cell receptor beta chains from one sample, sequenced in a study of blood T cell repertoires in COVID-19. Produced via immunoSEQ multiplex PCR; TCRdb's table is partial and in-frame only. The table lists roughly 65,000 clones, approximately 75% of them singletons, with approximately 45% in the top ten. The specimen sequenced was peripheral blood. Receptors originate from a human donor in a cohort sampled during active COVID-19. Both conserved end residues are part of each CDR3. D genes are given only for firm matches. Size is stated for part of the rows, as once, few or many counts, or as a class when the clone is expanded.

abundance	d_gene	v_gene	j_gene	CDR3aa	CDR3nt
NA	TRBD1	TRBV28	TRBJ2-2	CASRVVWDSANTGELFF	TGTGCCAGCAGGGTGGTTTGGGACAGCGCGAACACCGGGGAGCTGTTTTTT
NA	TRBD2	TRBV4-2	TRBJ2-7	CASSPTTTGTSGRQIYEQYF	TGTGCCAGCAGCCCGACAACTACCGGGACTAGCGGGAGGCAGATCTACGAGCAGTACTTC
NA	TRBD2	TRBV4-1	TRBJ2-7	CASSQLAGAYEQYF	TGCGCCAGCAGCCAACTAGCGGGAGCCTACGAGCAGTACTTC
NA	TRBD1	TRBV6-2/TRBV6-3	TRBJ1-5	CASSWDRANQPQHF	TGTGCCAGCAGCTGGGACAGGGCAAATCAGCCCCAGCATTTT
NA	NA	TRBV7-6	TRBJ2-3	CASSLGLDTQYF	TGTGCCAGCAGCTTGGGGCTGGATACGCAGTATTTT
NA	TRBD1	TRBV18	TRBJ1-5	CASSPETGNDQPQHF	TGTGCCAGCTCACCAGAGACAGGGAACGATCAGCCCCAGCATTTT
NA	TRBD1	TRBV14	TRBJ2-3	CASSPVGGQGTDTQYF	TGTGCCAGCAGCCCTGTGGGGGGACAGGGGACAGATACGCAGTATTTT
NA	TRBD2	TRBV19	TRBJ2-1	CASSIGGAGVPYNEQFF	TGTGCCAGTAGTATTGGGGGAGCGGGGGTCCCCTACAATGAGCAGTTCTTC
many	TRBD1	TRBV11-1	TRBJ1-6	CASSRTGNNSPLHF	TGTGCCAGCAGCCGGACAGGGAATAATTCACCCCTCCACTTT
NA	TRBD1	TRBV6-5	TRBJ1-4	CASRGTGANEKLFF	TGTGCCAGCAGGGGGACAGGGGCTAATGAAAAACTGTTTTTT
NA	NA	TRBV19	TRBJ2-5	CASSTRQGGETQYF	TGTGCCAGTAGTACCCGACAGGGAGGAGAGACCCAGTACTTC
NA	TRBD1	TRBV5-1	TRBJ1-1	CASSRGTGSMNTEAFF	TGCGCCAGCAGCAGGGGGACAGGCTCCATGAACACTGAAGCTTTCTTT
NA	NA	TRBV19	TRBJ1-2	CASSMNSPIYGYTF	TGTGCCAGTAGTATGAACAGCCCCATCTATGGCTACACCTTC
NA	TRBD2	TRBV5-4	TRBJ2-2	CASSSSGRSTGELFF	TGTGCCAGCAGCTCTAGCGGGAGGTCGACCGGGGAGCTGTTTTTT
few	NA	TRBV19	TRBJ2-5	CASSLQGLNTETQYF	TGTGCCAGTAGTCTCCAGGGGTTGAATACGGAGACCCAGTACTTC
NA	TRBD1	TRBV6-5	TRBJ2-7	CASSTDRAVSYEQYF	TGTGCCAGCAGTACCGACAGGGCGGTATCCTACGAGCAGTACTTC
once	NA	TRBV12-3/TRBV12-4	TRBJ2-7	CASSLGQDYEQYF	TGTGCCAGCAGTTTAGGTCAGGACTACGAGCAGTACTTC
NA	NA	TRBV28	TRBJ1-2	CASSFQDYGYTF	TGTGCCAGCAGTTTCCAGGACTATGGCTACACCTTC
few	TRBD1	TRBV27	TRBJ2-5	CASSYKPGQGVETQYF	TGTGCCAGCAGTTACAAACCGGGACAGGGGGTTGAGACCCAGTACTTC
NA	NA	TRBV18	TRBJ2-3	CASSRASGTYTDTQYF	TGTGCCAGCTCCCGCGCGTCAGGGACTTACACAGATACGCAGTATTTT
NA	NA	TRBV28	TRBJ1-2	CASSLRANYGYTF	TGTGCCAGCAGTTTAAGAGCTAACTATGGCTACACCTTC
NA	TRBD1	TRBV23-1	TRBJ1-4	CASSPQGAACEKLFF	TGCGCCAGCAGTCCACAGGGGGCGGCCTGTGAAAAACTGTTTTTT
few	NA	TRBV27	TRBJ2-3	CASKGESGDSSTDTQYF	TGTGCCAGCAAGGGGGAGAGCGGGGACTCTAGCACAGATACGCAGTATTTT
NA	TRBD1	TRBV12-3/TRBV12-4	TRBJ1-2	CASSPTGDGYTF	TGTGCCAGCAGTCCTACAGGGGATGGCTACACCTTC
few	NA	TRBV6-5	TRBJ1-2	CASSYGGGAGYGYTF	TGTGCCAGCAGTTACGGCGGGGGCGCTGGCTATGGCTACACCTTC
once	NA	TRBV6-5	TRBJ2-1	CASGRDNEQFF	TGTGCCAGCGGCCGGGACAATGAGCAGTTCTTC
NA	NA	TRBV19	TRBJ2-1	CASTSGRGSYNEQFF	NA
NA	TRBD1	TRBV29-1	TRBJ1-4	CSVELGTGYEKLFF	TGCAGCGTTGAACTTGGGACAGGGTATGAAAAACTGTTTTTT
NA	TRBD1	TRBV7-9	TRBJ1-5	CASSPTGVVHQPQHF	TGTGCCAGCAGCCCAACAGGGGTGGTTCATCAGCCCCAGCATTTT
NA	TRBD2	TRBV6-2/TRBV6-3	TRBJ2-5	CASSYISGGIDRETQYF	TGTGCCAGCAGTTACATTAGCGGGGGAATCGATCGAGAGACCCAGTACTTC
NA	NA	TRBV6-1	TRBJ2-3	CASSEGGRKWTDTQYF	TGTGCCAGCAGTGAAGGGGGCAGGAAATGGACAGATACGCAGTATTTT
few	TRBD1	TRBV5-1	TRBJ1-4	CASSTGGYEKLFF	TGCGCCAGCAGCACAGGGGGCTATGAAAAACTGTTTTTT